This TCR beta chain was identified during a study of monozygotic twins with inflammatory bowel disease. Study observations and caveats: IBD patients had lower TCRbeta diversity (inverse Simpson) than healthy co-twins.

CDR3 size: 15 residues. Looked up from germline, CDR1 is MNHNS and CDR2 is SASEGT. After skipping T cell sorting, the authors isolated total RNA from whole blood. Points on this clonotype: Its matching antigen is unknown.

The UMIs carried a 6-nucleotide sample barcode, and they were added by template switching. cDNA for TCRalpha and TCRbeta was amplified by nested PCRs of 15 to 20 then about 10 cycles. Using the 5' RACE reads, TCRdb records one entry per CDR3 protein without DNA. The sample includes around 380,000 distinct CDR3 sequences. This TCR came from a human donor with ulcerative colitis or Crohn's disease, or a healthy co-twin of an affected twin (not recorded which). This rearrangement joins TRBV6-1 to TRBJ1-2; TCRdb proposes TRBD1, but this gene call is untestable without DNA. Input material: blood. CDR3 protein: CASSDKGQAYYGYTF.